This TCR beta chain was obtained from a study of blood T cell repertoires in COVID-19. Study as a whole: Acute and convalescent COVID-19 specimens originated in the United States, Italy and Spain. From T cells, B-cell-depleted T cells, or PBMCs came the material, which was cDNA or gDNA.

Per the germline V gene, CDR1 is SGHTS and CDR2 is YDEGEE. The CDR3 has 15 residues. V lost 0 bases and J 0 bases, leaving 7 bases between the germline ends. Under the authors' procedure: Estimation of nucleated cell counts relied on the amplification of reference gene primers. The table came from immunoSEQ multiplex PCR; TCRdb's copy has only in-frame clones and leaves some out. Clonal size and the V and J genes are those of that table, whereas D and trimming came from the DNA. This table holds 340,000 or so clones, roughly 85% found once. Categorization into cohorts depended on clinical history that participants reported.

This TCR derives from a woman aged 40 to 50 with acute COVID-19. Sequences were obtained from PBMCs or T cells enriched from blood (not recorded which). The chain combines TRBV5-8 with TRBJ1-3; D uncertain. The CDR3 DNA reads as TGTGCCAGCAGCTTGGGGGGAGTCTCTGGAAACACCATATATTTT. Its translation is CASSLGGVSGNTIYF.